This entry lists 21 T cell receptor beta chains sequenced from one sample in a study of regulatory T cells in long-lasting Graves disease. The time point denotes: persistent/refractory GD, antithyroid drugs over 5 years with positive TRAb. PBMC-extracted RNA yielded the TCR library. Through Arm-PCR of CDR3 regions and iRepertoire HTBI primers, TCR beta libraries were built. TCRdb independently ran MiXCR on the multiplex PCR reads; one entry per CDR3 protein. The data hold hundreds of thousands of distinct CDR3 sequences, with about a fifth observed a single time. The source was peripheral blood mononuclear cells (PBMCs), collected when the disease was refractory, from a patient treated with antithyroid drugs. The receptors were sampled from a female donor with Graves disease.

This clonotype came up many times. This sequence joins TRBV12-3 or TRBV12-4 and TRBJ1-4; unclear D gene. The CDR3 is 13 residues long. Trimming removed 5 bases from V and 8 bases from J, with 12 bases in between. The CDR3 nucleotides are TGTGCCAGCAGTGTAGACCGGGCCGAAAAACTGTTTTTT. Protein: CASSVDRAEKLFF.

This clonotype was seen a few times. The rearrangement uses TRBV19 and TRBJ1-5; the D is unclear. The V and J ends lost 3 bases and 4 bases respectively, with 7 bases between them. Per germline, CDR1 LNHDA and CDR2 SQIVND (reference sequence). The CDR3 length is 13 residues. CDR3: CASSIAVNQPQHF. The DNA of the CDR3 is TGTGCCAGTAGTATCGCGGTTAATCAGCCCCAGCATTTT.

This clonotype has a count of ten or more. The chain is built from TRBV6-1 and TRBJ2-5; TRBD2 is a possible D gene (5 bases). Germline CDR1 is MNHNS and CDR2 is SASEGT. Trimming left V 7 bases short and J 4 bases short, with 10 bases between. This CDR3 spans 12 amino acids. The CDR3 here is CASKRAGETQYF. The CDR3 DNA reads TGTGCCAGCAAGAGGGCGGGAGAGACCCAGTACTTC.

This clonotype was picked up many times. J is TRBJ1-2 and V is TRBV28; a weak D match, TRBD1 (5 bases). The CDR3 has 12 residues. Trimming pared 1 base from V and 8 bases from J, leaving 8 bases between. Per the germline V gene, CDR1 is MDHEN and CDR2 is SYDVKM. The CDR3 DNA sequence: TGTGCCAGCAGTTTATCTTGGGACGGCTACACCTTC. Its translation is CASSLSWDGYTF.

Only a few counts were recorded for this clonotype. The rearrangement links TRBV20-1 to TRBJ2-7; D is perhaps TRBD1 or TRBD2 (6 bases each). Germline V gene data show CDR1 as DFQATT and CDR2 as SNEGSKA (reference sequence). V shed 0 bases and J shed 2 bases, with 17 bases lying between them. CDR3 length equals 16 residues. The CDR3 DNA reads as TGCAGTGCTAGAGAGAGAAGGGGGGAAAGGCCCTACGAGCAGTACTTC. Amino acids: CSARERRGERPYEQYF.

This clonotype was observed at least ten times. CDR3 sequence (DNA): TGTGCCAGCAGTTTTGGCTACAGGGAAGTGAACACTGAAGCTTTCTTT. The encoded protein is CASSFGYREVNTEAFF. The V and J genes are TRBV28 and TRBJ1-1; the D gene is possibly TRBD1 (6 bases). The germline gives CDR1 MDHEN, CDR2 SYDVKM. This CDR3 is built from 16 residues. Trimming took 3 bases from V and 0 from J, leaving 14 bases between them.

For this clonotype: A much larger clone differs by one base, so this may be a read error. The chain carries TRBV6-5 and TRBJ1-1; TRBD1 matches at 10 bases. The CDR3 consists of 14 residues. Germline CDR1 reads MNHEY; CDR2 reads SVGAGI. The CDR3 loop is CASSSGQGNTEAYF. The CDR3 nucleotides read TGTGCCAGCAGTTCGGGACAGGGGAACACTGAAGCTTACTTT.

This clonotype occurred a few times. The genes are TRBV5-1 and TRBJ2-6, with 10 bases that match TRBD1. CDR1 SGHRS and CDR2 YFSETQ come from the germline V gene. This CDR3 has 17 amino acids. V was clipped by 4 bases and J by 3 bases; unmatched bases: 7. As DNA, the CDR3 is TGCGCCAGCAGCCCAACGACAGGGGGCAATGGGGCCAACGTCCTGACTTTC. This sequence encodes CASSPTTGGNGANVLTF.

This clonotype was seen ten or more times. This rearrangement joins TRBV12-3 or TRBV12-4 to TRBJ2-7, with a possible D match to TRBD1 (6 bases). The CDR3 is made up of 15 amino acids. The V end was cut by 1 base, the J end by 3 bases, with 13 bases between. CDR3 nucleotides: TGTGCCAGCAGTTTAGTACAGGGAGATTTCTACGAGCAGTACTTC. Its translation: CASSLVQGDFYEQYF.

The rearrangement uses TRBV20-1 and TRBJ2-7, with D unresolved. Per the germline V gene, CDR1 is DFQATT and CDR2 is SNEGSKA (reference sequence). Trimming pared 6 bases from V and 2 bases from J, leaving 17 bases between. The CDR3 length is 14 residues. The CDR3 DNA reads TGCAGTGCCCCGGGCCAAAGCGACCCCTACGAGCAGTACTTC. This sequence encodes CSAPGQSDPYEQYF.

This clonotype has a single count. A much larger clone differs by one base, so this may be a read error. V and J are TRBV6-1 and TRBJ2-7; 9 positions match TRBD1. V was pared by 6 bases and J by 4 bases, with 10 bases of the junction left unmatched. The CDR3 contains 15 residues. Per germline, CDR1 MNHNS and CDR2 SASEGT. The DNA for the CDR3 is TGTGCCAGCAGAGTCGAAGGACAGGGGTCTTACGAGCAGTACTTC. This gives the protein CASRVEGQGSYEQYF.

V usage is TRBV11-3 and J usage is TRBJ2-5; 16 bases line up with TRBD2. The CDR3 has 17 residues. V shed 6 bases and J 4 bases; nucleotides not matched to a gene: 8. In germline, CDR1 is SGHNT, CDR2 YENEEA. The CDR3 DNA follows: TGTGCCAGCAGGCCGGGACTAGCGGGAGGGCCTGGAGAGACCCAGTACTTC. This gives the protein CASRPGLAGGPGETQYF. Combining the CDR3 with reference TRBV11-3 and TRBJ2-5 gives the whole variable domain EAGVVQSPRYKIIEKKQPVAFWCNPISGHNTLYWYLQNLGQGPELLIRYENEEAVDDSQLPKDRFSAERLKGVDSTLKIQPAELGDSAVYLCASRPGLAGGPGETQYFGPGTRLLVL.

The chain has TRBV24-1 and TRBJ2-7, with 11 positions matching TRBD2. CDR3 length: 13 residues. The germline gives CDR1 KGHDR, CDR2 SFDVKD. V shed 4 bases, J shed 10 bases, and the junction held 5 bases outside the gene matches. CDR3 in DNA: TGTGCCACCAGTGACTCGACTAGCGGGATTCAGTACTTC. Protein product: CATSDSTSGIQYF.

The chain couples TRBV20-1 to TRBJ1-5; D is perhaps TRBD1 (5 bases). The V end lost 2 bases, the J end lost 1 base, and 18 bases lay between the germline ends. Looked up from germline, CDR1 is DFQATT and CDR2 is SNEGSKA (reference sequence). This CDR3 spans 17 amino acids. In nucleotides, the CDR3 is TGCAGTGCTAGACGAGTACAGGCCGGGGAAAGCAATCAGCCCCAGCATTTT. This gives the protein CSARRVQAGESNQPQHF.

V and J are TRBV7-9 and TRBJ2-5; 10 nucleotides align to TRBD1. J lost 5 bases, V lost 2 bases, and 2 bases had no gene match. Per the germline V gene, CDR1 is SEHNR and CDR2 is FQNEAQ (reference sequence). This CDR3 comprises 14 residues. For the CDR3, the DNA is TGTGCCAGCAGCTTATGGGACAGGGGCGAGACCCAGTACTTC. This codes for CASSLWDRGETQYF.

This clonotype was counted between two and nine times. The chain combines TRBV12-3 or TRBV12-4 with TRBJ1-2, with D unresolved. V dropped 6 bases and J dropped 8 bases, with 25 bases sitting between them. This CDR3 region has 16 residues. This CDR3 is CASSVQGQFGPAGYTF. The CDR3 DNA follows: TGTGCCAGCAGCGTCCAAGGGCAGTTTGGACCGGCCGGCTACACCTTC.

This clonotype was found many times. The rearrangement links TRBV28 to TRBJ2-7; 8 nucleotides agree with TRBD1. The trim removed 6 bases at V and 2 bases at J, leaving 6 bases unmatched. The germline V gene encodes CDR1 MDHEN and CDR2 SYDVKM. This CDR3 has 14 amino acids. The CDR3 coding sequence is TGTGCCAGCAGCCCTCCGACAGGGGCCTACGAGCAGTACTTC. Translation: CASSPPTGAYEQYF. Looking up the rest from reference TRBV28 and TRBJ2-7 gives the full variable domain: DVKVTQSSRYLVKRTGEKVFLECVQDMDHENMFWYRQDPGLGLRLIYFSYDVKMKEKGDIPEGYSVSREKKERFSLILESASTNQTSMYLCASSPPTGAYEQYFGPGTRLTVT.

The CDR3: CATRGQGEYGYTF. The DNA for the CDR3 is TGTGCCACCAGGGGACAGGGGGAATATGGCTACACCTTC. J is TRBJ1-2 and V is TRBV24-1; 11 nucleotides match TRBD1. Germline assignment: CDR1 KGHDR and CDR2 SFDVKD. V shed 7 bases, J shed 5 bases, and the junction held 2 bases outside the gene matches. The length of the CDR3 is 13 residues.

The V gene is TRBV18, the J gene TRBJ1-4; D is unclear. The CDR3 runs to 13 residues. The germline gives CDR1 KGHSH, CDR2 LQKENI. Trimming pared 3 bases from V and 4 bases from J, leaving 6 bases between. The CDR3 region has the DNA TGTGCCAGCTCACCCTCCGTTAATGAAAAACTGTTTTTT. This encodes CASSPSVNEKLFF.

This clonotype was detected many times. The V call is TRBV28, the J call TRBJ1-4; possible D gene TRBD1, 6 bases. The CDR3 totals 13 residues. Trimming took off 5 bases at V and 13 bases at J, with 17 bases between the two ends. The germline V gene encodes CDR1 MDHEN and CDR2 SYDVKM. This CDR3 reads CASSPSTGRTLFF. The CDR3 DNA reads TGTGCCAGCAGTCCTTCGACAGGAAGGACACTGTTTTTT.

This clonotype was seen more than once but under ten times. The V and J genes are TRBV25-1 and TRBJ2-5, with TRBD1 as a possible D gene (5 bases). V gave up 2 bases and J gave up 5 bases, with 15 bases separating them. Germline V lookup: CDR1 MGHDK, CDR2 SYGVNS. The CDR3 length is 15 residues. CDR3 nucleotides: TGTGCCAGCAGTGAAGATCTGGGTAAGGGGGAGACCCAGTACTTC. Translation: CASSEDLGKGETQYF.